The subject of this entry is one T cell receptor (beta chain). The antigen is undetermined. The germline V gene encodes CDR1 SNHLY and CDR2 FYNNEI. The J segment lost 3 bases and the V segment lost 6 bases, leaving 6 bases of the junction unmatched. The length of the CDR3 is 14 residues. A sample-barcoded 5' primer and a J-beta primer mix were used in a second PCR of roughly 6 to 11 cycles. Via MiXCR, TCRdb re-called the 5' RACE reads, giving one row per CDR3 protein. The table records some 850,000 distinct CDR3 sequences, about 26% of them present only once. The data derive from a study of blood T cells in healthy people across ages. Study observations and caveats: The percentage of naive T cells correlated strongly with TCR beta diversity.

The data were also submitted as part of a second study, on T cells of mothers and their children.

The chain links TRBV2 to TRBJ2-7; 9 bases fit TRBD1. This receptor was taken from a boy younger than 18 in good health. Sequencing used blood. CDR3 bases: TGTGCCAGCAGGTCGACAGGGGGTGACTACGAGCAGTACTTC. Its translation: CASRSTGGDYEQYF.